This passage covers 32 T cell receptor beta chains from one sample sequenced in a study of shared clonotypes between healthy human individuals (dated by TCRdb to about 2020). For the CD8 naive samples, CD45RO-negative cells were positively selected for CCR7, yielding a CD45RA+CCR7+ population from which TemRA cells were excluded. The library relied on the immunoSEQ multiplex PCR assay. TCRdb mirrors the immuneACCESS table, restricted to in-frame sequences. Some clones are absent from its copies; in checked studies, under half trace to an unresolved V gene, and the reason for the others is unknown. The sample table lists around 1.9 million clones, around 93% of them with a count of one. About 1.8% of the sample is in the top ten clones. The sequenced sample was naive CD8+ T cells from PBMCs. What the cell subset or site label conveys for this sample: CD45RA+CCR7+. These receptors all stem from a man aged 18 to 35 in good health. Some clones in this sample may be carry-over from other donors' samples.

This chain joins TRBV10-3 and TRBJ1-4; unclear D gene. Between the trimmed V and J ends, which lost 0 bases and 5 bases, there was a span of 7 bases. Germline V gene data show CDR1 as ENHRY and CDR2 as SYGVKD. This CDR3 spans 14 amino acids. Here the CDR3 reads CAISESAGNEKLFF. CDR3 coding DNA: TGTGCCATCAGTGAGTCGGCTGGGAATGAAAAACTGTTTTTT.

The chain uses TRBV28 and TRBJ2-7, with 9 nucleotides matching TRBD1. The CDR3 has 14 amino acids. Germline V gives CDR1 MDHEN, CDR2 SYDVKM. Trimming at V came to 10 bases and at J to 0 bases, leaving 7 bases not matched to a gene. CDR3 bases: TGTGCCACCGTAGGACAGGGGACCTCCTACGAGCAGTACTTC. As protein: CATVGQGTSYEQYF.

The CDR3 sequence: CASSVEADSYNEQFF. In DNA form, the CDR3 reads TGTGCCAGCAGCGTAGAGGCGGACTCCTACAATGAGCAGTTCTTC. The gene calls are TRBV9 and TRBJ2-1; D is unresolved. Germline CDR1 SGDLS, CDR2 YYNGEE. Trimming cost V 0 bases and J 0 bases, with 7 bases left between them. This CDR3 is 15 amino acids long.

This chain joins TRBV6-1 and TRBJ2-7; D is possibly TRBD2 (5 bases). The ends were cut back, 6 bases at V and 3 bases at J, with 15 bases in the middle. CDR1 is MNHNS, CDR2 SASEGT, per germline. CDR3 length: 14 residues. The CDR3 DNA reads TGTGCCAGCAGCCTCCGGCTAGCTATCTACGAGCAGTACTTC. Its protein is CASSLRLAIYEQYF.

The rearrangement joins TRBV6-4 to TRBJ1-2, with D unclear. Germline V gives CDR1 MRHNA, CDR2 SNTAGT. This CDR3 is built from 12 residues. Trimming left V 10 bases short and J 7 bases short, with 16 bases between. In DNA, the CDR3 is TGTGCCACCCTGACCCGGTTGGGTGGCTACACCTTC. Encoded protein: CATLTRLGGYTF.

V gene TRBV27 combines with J gene TRBJ2-3; 10 positions match TRBD2. CDR3 length equals 15 residues. Germline V CDR1 and CDR2: MNHEY, SMNVEV (reference sequence). The J segment lost 4 bases and the V segment lost 5 bases, leaving 6 bases of the junction unmatched. In nucleotides, the CDR3 is TGTGCCAGCAGTAGGCTAGCGGGAGATCCAGATACGCAGTATTTT. Protein: CASSRLAGDPDTQYF.

Only one count was recorded for this clone. CDR3 protein: CASSPRTGGRQETQYF. The DNA of the CDR3 is TGTGCCAGCAGCCCCAGGACAGGGGGCCGCCAAGAGACCCAGTACTTC. The V call is TRBV9, the J call TRBJ2-5, with TRBD1 identical over 11 bases. The CDR3 sequence is 16 residues long. V was pared by 4 bases and J by 1 base, with 6 bases of the junction left unmatched. Germline loops: CDR1 SGDLS, CDR2 YYNGEE.

The V and J genes are TRBV29-1 and TRBJ2-1; TRBD1 agrees at 8 bases. V shed 7 bases and J 6 bases; nucleotides not matched to a gene: 8. CDR1 is SQVTM and CDR2 is ANQGSEA in the germline V gene. This CDR3 is built from 13 residues. This CDR3 is CSARDRLFNEQFF. The CDR3 coding sequence is TGCAGCGCCCGGGACAGGCTTTTCAATGAGCAGTTCTTC.

V gene TRBV7-8 combines with J gene TRBJ2-7; 7 bases align to TRBD1. This CDR3 contains 16 residues. V lost 5 bases to trimming and J lost 1 base; unmatched junction nucleotides: 11. Germline loops: CDR1 SGHVS, CDR2 FQNEAQ. CDR3 sequence: CASSPLVNRGSYEQYF. CDR3 coding DNA: TGTGCCAGCAGCCCCCTCGTTAACAGGGGATCCTACGAGCAGTACTTC.

The chain joins TRBV13 to TRBJ2-3, with 13 bases that match TRBD2. The CDR3 spans 16 residues. CDR1 PRHDT and CDR2 FYEKMQ come from the germline V gene (reference sequence). Trimming cost V 4 bases and J 8 bases; bases outside gene matches: 9. CDR3 bases: TGTGCCAGCAGCTCAGGGACTAGCGGGGACCGGGGTACGCAGTATTTT. Residues: CASSSGTSGDRGTQYF.

The J gene is TRBJ2-2, the V gene TRBV6-1; perhaps TRBD1 as D (5 bases). Per germline, CDR1 MNHNS and CDR2 SASEGT. This CDR3 is 17 amino acids long. With 1 base removed from V and 2 bases from J, the gap between germline ends came to 14 bases. CDR3 DNA sequence: TGTGCCAGCAGTGAAGTTTATCAGGGCCTTAACACCGGGGAGCTGTTTTTT. Translated, it gives CASSEVYQGLNTGELFF.

The chain couples TRBV2 to TRBJ2-1; no clear D gene. CDR3 length equals 16 residues. Looked up from germline, CDR1 is SNHLY and CDR2 is FYNNEI. V dropped 1 base and J dropped 0 bases, with 10 bases sitting between them. The CDR3 nucleotides read TGTGCCAGCAGTGAAGGGTTTATTAGCTCCTACAATGAGCAGTTCTTC. Amino acid sequence: CASSEGFISSYNEQFF.

This clone is a singleton in its sample. This sample also contains other DNA sequences that code for the same CDR3. This rearrangement joins TRBV5-4 to TRBJ2-7; 11 nucleotides agree with TRBD2. Germline CDR1 is SGHNT and CDR2 is YYREEE (reference sequence). CDR3 length: 16 amino acids. The V segment lost 0 bases and the J segment 4 bases; nucleotides outside the gene matches: 6. In DNA form, the CDR3 reads TGTGCCAGCAGCTTGGGCCTAGCGGGAGGTGGATACGAGCAGTACTTC. Its translation is CASSLGLAGGGYEQYF.

The rearrangement links TRBV2 to TRBJ2-7; D uncertain. V lost 1 base and J 0 bases, leaving 10 bases between the germline ends. CDR1 and CDR2 from the germline V gene are SNHLY and FYNNEI. The CDR3 has 15 residues. The CDR3 region has the DNA TGTGCCAGCAGTGAAGGGCAGTCAAGCTCCTACGAGCAGTACTTC. Translated: CASSEGQSSSYEQYF.

CDR3 sequence: CASSPQTGGASYEQYF. The CDR3 nucleotides read TGTGCCAGCAGCCCGCAGACAGGAGGTGCCTCTTACGAGCAGTACTTC. The rearrangement uses TRBV7-9 and TRBJ2-7; D perhaps matches TRBD1 (6 bases). From germline, CDR1 is SEHNR and CDR2 FQNEAQ (reference sequence). The CDR3 has 16 amino acids. Trimming left V 5 bases short and J 4 bases short, with 21 bases between.

This rearrangement joins TRBV28 to TRBJ1-4; the match to TRBD1 covers 7 bases. The germline V gene encodes CDR1 MDHEN and CDR2 SYDVKM. The CDR3 loop spans 21 amino acids. With V trimmed by 3 bases and J by 7 bases, 26 bases remained unmatched. As DNA, the CDR3 is TGTGCCAGCAGTTTCACTATTACCCGGGACAGTCCCTCAATATTACGTGAAAAACTGTTTTTT. As protein: CASSFTITRDSPSILREKLFF.

The chain recombines TRBV7-9 with TRBJ2-5; TRBD2 might be the D (6 bases). In germline, CDR1 is SEHNR, CDR2 FQNEAQ (reference sequence). Trimming pared 4 bases from V and 4 bases from J, leaving 28 bases between. This CDR3 spans 19 amino acids. CDR3 sequence: CASSWGDRDLEFLAETQYF. CDR3 in DNA: TGTGCCAGCAGCTGGGGGGATCGGGACCTCGAATTCTTGGCAGAGACCCAGTACTTC.

The chain carries TRBV29-1 and TRBJ1-1, with D maybe TRBD1 (5 bases). The V gene's germline CDR1 is SQVTM and CDR2 ANQGSEA. The V end was cut by 8 bases, the J end by 4 bases, with 17 bases between. This CDR3 is 13 amino acids long. The CDR3 sequence is CSPVGGAATEAFF. In DNA form, the CDR3 reads TGCAGCCCCGTTGGAGGGGCGGCCACTGAAGCTTTCTTT.

V is TRBV7-2 and J is TRBJ2-7, with a possible D match to TRBD2 (5 bases). CDR1 is SGHTA and CDR2 is FQGNSA in the germline V gene. The V gene lost 3 bases and the J gene lost 0 bases, with 9 bases spanning the gap. This CDR3 has 14 residues. The CDR3 coding sequence is TGTGCCAGCAGCTTCCGGGAAAGCTCCTACGAGCAGTACTTC. The encoded protein is CASSFRESSYEQYF. Using reference TRBV7-2 and TRBJ2-7 for the parts outside the CDR3, the full variable domain is GAGVSQSPSNKVTEKGKDVELRCDPISGHTALYWYRQSLGQGLEFLIYFQGNSAPDKSGLPSDRFSAERTGGSVSTLTIQRTQQEDSAVYLCASSFRESSYEQYFGPGTRLTVT.

Comments on this clone: Other DNA variants within this sample encode the same CDR3. This rearrangement joins TRBV29-1 to TRBJ2-1, with D possibly TRBD2 on 7 matching bases. The V end lost 0 bases, the J end lost 0 bases, and 9 bases lay between the germline ends. The germline V gene has CDR1 SQVTM and CDR2 ANQGSEA. This CDR3 is built from 15 residues. The CDR3 region has the DNA TGCAGCGTTGAAGATGGGGGGGCCTCCTACAATGAGCAGTTCTTC. Amino acids: CSVEDGGASYNEQFF.

V usage is TRBV19 and J usage is TRBJ1-4; TRBD1 is a possible D gene (6 bases). Trimming removed 4 bases at V and 8 bases at J, with 14 bases between. This CDR3 contains 14 residues. Per the germline V gene, CDR1 is LNHDA and CDR2 is SQIVND (reference sequence). CDR3: CASSTHRDREKLFF. CDR3 DNA: TGTGCCAGTAGTACCCACAGGGATCGGGAAAAACTGTTTTTT. The full variable domain, its missing parts supplied by reference TRBV19 and TRBJ1-4, is DGGITQSPKYLFRKEGQNVTLSCEQNLNHDAMYWYRQDPGQGLRLIYYSQIVNDFQKGDIAEGYSVSREKKESFPLTVTSAQKNPTAFYLCASSTHRDREKLFFGSGTQLSVL.

The rearrangement joins TRBV11-2 to TRBJ2-7; TRBD2 agrees at 10 bases. The germline CDR1 and CDR2 sequences are SGHAT and FQNNGV. After removal of 5 bases from V and 2 bases from J, the junction contained 9 bases not matched to a gene. The CDR3 loop spans 16 amino acids. The DNA for the CDR3 is TGTGCCAGCAGCCCCTGGACTAGCGGACTTACCTACGAGCAGTACTTC. Amino acid sequence: CASSPWTSGLTYEQYF.

The sample holds one count of this clone. The chain couples TRBV9 to TRBJ1-5; tentatively, D is TRBD1 (6 bases). Trimming stripped 4 bases from V and 7 bases from J, with 15 bases between. CDR3 length: 14 amino acids. Germline V gives CDR1 SGDLS, CDR2 YYNGEE. The CDR3 spells CASSPGGGGQPQHF. In DNA form, the CDR3 reads TGTGCCAGCAGCCCCGGGGGGGGCGGGCAGCCCCAGCATTTT. The full variable domain, completed using reference TRBV9 and TRBJ1-5, is DSGVTQTPKHLITATGQRVTLRCSPRSGDLSVYWYQQSLDQGLQFLIQYYNGEERAKGNILERFSAQQFPDLHSELNLSSLELGDSALYFCASSPGGGGQPQHFGDGTRLSIL.

CDR3 DNA: TGTGCCAGCAGCGAACAGGGATACCTTGGAAACACCATATATTTT. Protein product: CASSEQGYLGNTIYF. The chain joins TRBV9 to TRBJ1-3; the D gene is possibly TRBD1 (6 bases). The CDR3 totals 15 residues. Looked up from germline, CDR1 is SGDLS and CDR2 is YYNGEE. The V gene lost 3 bases and the J gene lost 3 bases, with 13 bases spanning the gap.

This chain connects TRBV15 to TRBJ1-2, with TRBD1 as a possible D gene (6 bases). The V gene's germline CDR1 is LNHNV and CDR2 YYDKDF (reference sequence). This CDR3 has 12 amino acids. With 7 bases removed from V and 6 bases from J, the gap between germline ends came to 12 bases. CDR3 sequence: CATTAAGDGYTF. The DNA for the CDR3 is TGTGCCACCACCGCCGCAGGGGATGGCTACACCTTC.

This clone was detected a few times. The chain combines TRBV7-9 with TRBJ2-7, with 8 bases matching TRBD2. Germline assignment: CDR1 SEHNR and CDR2 FQNEAQ (reference sequence). The CDR3 is 16 amino acids. Losses at the gene ends were 5 bases for V and 0 bases for J; bases not matched to a gene: 9. CDR3 region: CASSLGRGVSSYEQYF. The CDR3 nucleotides are TGTGCCAGCAGCCTCGGGAGGGGAGTTAGCTCCTACGAGCAGTACTTC.

This chain uses TRBV5-1 with TRBJ2-5; D is unclear. This CDR3 is built from 15 residues. V was clipped by 4 bases and J by 5 bases, with 18 bases between them. Per the germline V gene, CDR1 is SGHRS and CDR2 is YFSETQ. The CDR3 sequence: CASSLTVTLRETQYF. CDR3 DNA: TGCGCCAGCAGCCTGACGGTAACGCTAAGGGAGACCCAGTACTTC.

As for this clone: The sample has other DNA sequences that encode this CDR3 too. The chain links TRBV28 to TRBJ1-1; 7 bases are a match to TRBD1. CDR3 length: 14 residues. Germline CDR1 reads MDHEN; CDR2 reads SYDVKM. The trim removed 5 bases at V and 4 bases at J, leaving 7 bases unmatched. CDR3 region: CASSPTGVGTEAFF. CDR3 coding DNA: TGTGCCAGCAGTCCAACAGGGGTTGGCACTGAAGCTTTCTTT.

The rearrangement joins TRBV5-4 to TRBJ2-1, with unresolved D. V lost 1 base and J 0 bases, leaving 8 bases between the germline ends. CDR1 SGHNT and CDR2 YYREEE come from the germline V gene (reference sequence). The CDR3 spans 15 residues. DNA for the CDR3: TGTGCCAGCAGCTTGTATAAAACCTCCTACAATGAGCAGTTCTTC. This sequence encodes CASSLYKTSYNEQFF.

This chain uses TRBV5-5 with TRBJ1-1; no reliable D call. Germline values: CDR1 SGHKS, CDR2 YYEKEE (reference sequence). V lost 1 base and J 5 bases, leaving 18 bases between the germline ends. The CDR3 is 16 residues long. The CDR3 reads CASSLMLWAPGTEAFF. The CDR3 region has the DNA TGTGCCAGCAGCTTGATGCTGTGGGCGCCGGGTACTGAAGCTTTCTTT.

This chain uses TRBV7-8 with TRBJ2-3; 11 bases agree with TRBD2. The germline V gene has CDR1 SGHVS and CDR2 FQNEAQ. J was trimmed by 3 bases and V by 7 bases; bases with no gene match: 6. This CDR3 has 15 amino acids. The chain's CDR3 is CASKLAGVITDTQYF. The CDR3 nucleotides are TGTGCCAGCAAACTAGCGGGAGTTATTACAGATACGCAGTATTTT.

This chain connects TRBV25-1 to TRBJ2-5; D might be TRBD1 (5 bases). The length of the CDR3 is 14 residues. The V and J ends lost 5 bases and 2 bases respectively, with 12 bases between them. Germline CDR1 and CDR2: MGHDK and SYGVNS. DNA for the CDR3: TGTGCCAGCAGTCAATGGCAGGGACAAGAGACCCAGTACTTC. Translation gives CASSQWQGQETQYF.